What follows are 18 T cell receptor beta chains derived from one specimen sequenced in a study of T cell responses to AZD1222 COVID-19 vaccine. The repertoire was sequenced with immunoSEQ multiplex PCR; TCRdb's copy has only in-frame clones and lacks some. The sample yields about 82,000 clones, around 85% seen once. The input for sequencing was peripheral blood, taken 28 days after the second AZD1222 dose. The receptor source for this set is an adult who received the AZD1222 COVID-19 vaccine.

The chain recombines TRBV7-9 with TRBJ2-5; D gene ambiguous. The CDR3 spans 16 residues. Germline V gene sequence: CDR1 SEHNR, CDR2 FQNEAQ (reference sequence). The V and J ends lost 4 bases and 1 base respectively, with 16 bases between them. The CDR3 spells CASSSGPTRAQETQYF. In DNA form, the CDR3 reads TGTGCCAGCAGCTCTGGTCCGACTCGGGCCCAAGAGACCCAGTACTTC.

The rearrangement uses TRBV9 and TRBJ1-1; D gene unclear. Germline CDR1 is SGDLS and CDR2 is YYNGEE. CDR3 size: 15 residues. V was clipped by 0 bases and J by 4 bases, with 13 bases between them. CDR3 protein: CASSVGVLDGTEAFF. CDR3 coding DNA: TGTGCCAGCAGCGTAGGGGTCCTGGACGGCACTGAAGCTTTCTTT.

The V call is TRBV4-3, the J call TRBJ1-5; a weak D match, TRBD1 (5 bases). The CDR3 has 14 residues. Germline loops: CDR1 LGHNA, CDR2 YSLEER. Trimming removed 3 bases from V and 0 bases from J, with 6 bases in between. CDR3 in amino acids: CASSQGVSNQPQHF. In DNA form, the CDR3 reads TGCGCCAGCAGCCAGGGGGTTAGCAATCAGCCCCAGCATTTT.

This clone was counted only a few times. This chain uses TRBV6-5 with TRBJ1-5; D might be TRBD1 (5 bases). Germline V CDR1 and CDR2: MNHEY, SVGAGI. CDR3 length: 14 residues. Trimming took 6 bases from V and 3 from J, leaving 12 bases between them. The DNA of the CDR3 is TGTGCCAGCAGCCGGGACGGACTCAATCAGCCCCAGCATTTT. Encoded protein: CASSRDGLNQPQHF.

The CDR3 nucleotides read TGTGCCAGCAGCTTAAAGTCATCAGGGAATCAGCCCCAGCATTTT. Protein product: CASSLKSSGNQPQHF. The chain links TRBV7-2 to TRBJ1-5; weak D call: TRBD1 (5 bases). The V end was cut by 2 bases, the J end by 4 bases, with 12 bases between. The CDR3 totals 15 residues. Looked up from germline, CDR1 is SGHTA and CDR2 is FQGNSA.

The chain recombines TRBV6-1 with TRBJ2-7; 12 bases are a match to TRBD1. Per germline, CDR1 MNHNS and CDR2 SASEGT. V lost 3 bases and J lost 3; bases outside the gene matches: 12. The CDR3 covers 18 residues. CDR3 coding DNA: TGTGCCAGCAGTGACATAACCGGGACAGGGGGCCTCGTCTACGAGCAGTACTTC. Amino acids: CASSDITGTGGLVYEQYF.

The CDR3 loop reads CASSSFVGGKYEQYV. The CDR3 DNA is TGTGCCAGCAGCTCCTTCGTAGGGGGCAAGTACGAGCAGTACGTC. The chain has TRBV7-9 and TRBJ2-7, with 7 bases fitting TRBD1. The CDR3 loop spans 15 amino acids. The V gene end was trimmed by 4 bases and the J gene end by 4 bases; junction bases not matched to a gene: 10. Germline loops: CDR1 SEHNR, CDR2 FQNEAQ (reference sequence).

CDR3 in amino acids: CASSSGGAGNTIYF. The DNA for the CDR3 is TGTGCCAGCAGTTCAGGGGGGGCTGGAAACACCATATATTTT. This chain uses TRBV28 with TRBJ1-3, with 7 bases identical to TRBD1. The CDR3 extends over 14 amino acids. V shed 4 bases and J 2 bases; nucleotides not matched to a gene: 2. Germline V gives CDR1 MDHEN, CDR2 SYDVKM.

The rearrangement joins TRBV7-9 to TRBJ2-2; D is undetermined. The germline V gene encodes CDR1 SEHNR and CDR2 FQNEAQ (reference sequence). Deletions cut 7 bases from V and 3 bases from J, with 12 bases between. The CDR3 sequence is 14 residues long. CDR3 bases: TGTGCCAGCACCAAAGACTCGTACACCGGGGAGCTGTTTTTT. Translation: CASTKDSYTGELFF.

This sequence joins TRBV18 and TRBJ2-1, with D perhaps matching TRBD1 (5 bases). The CDR3 is 12 amino acids. Trimming shortened V by 4 bases and J by 15 bases, and 16 bases separated the two germline ends. Germline CDR1 KGHSH, CDR2 LQKENI. Here the CDR3 DNA reads TGTGCCAGCTCACGCCCCCAGGGATCCCCGTTCTTC. Translation: CASSRPQGSPFF.

The table lists this clone with a few counts. The chain has TRBV6-2 or TRBV6-3 and TRBJ2-5; no reliable D call. Trimming pared 2 bases from V and 3 bases from J, leaving 13 bases between. CDR3 length equals 15 residues. CDR1 and CDR2 (germline): MNHEY, SVGEGT. The DNA for the CDR3 is TGTGCCAGCAGTTACGGGCAGACGCTAGAAGAGACCCAGTACTTC. Residues: CASSYGQTLEETQYF.

The chain carries TRBV7-2 and TRBJ1-3; maybe TRBD1 (6 bases). Germline loops: CDR1 SGHTA, CDR2 FQGNSA. There are 14 residues in the CDR3. V lost 5 bases, J lost 4 bases, and 12 bases lay in between. The CDR3 region has the DNA TGTGCCAGCAGCCCCGGGACAAACGGAAACACCATATATTTT. Protein: CASSPGTNGNTIYF.

This chain connects TRBV3-1 (or the pseudogene TRBV3-2) to TRBJ1-5; the D is unclear. Germline V gene sequence: CDR1 LGHDT, CDR2 YNNKEL (reference sequence). V lost 0 bases and J lost 3, with 6 bases in between. The CDR3 has 14 amino acids. The CDR3 DNA sequence: TGTGCCAGCAGCCAAGAAGACAACAATCAGCCCCAGCATTTT. Translating gives CASSQEDNNQPQHF.

The table lists this clone with a few counts. The genes are TRBV5-6 and TRBJ2-7; no definite D call. The CDR3 extends over 11 amino acids. Trimming pared 0 bases from V and 9 bases from J, leaving 7 bases between. Germline assignment: CDR1 SGHDT and CDR2 YYEEEE. CDR3 amino acids: CASSLGRAQYF. CDR3 nucleotides: TGTGCCAGCAGCTTGGGACGCGCGCAGTACTTC.

J is TRBJ2-7 and V is TRBV3-1 (or the pseudogene TRBV3-2), with TRBD1 matching 7 bases. The germline V gene encodes CDR1 LGHDT and CDR2 YNNKEL (reference sequence). The ends lost 4 bases at V and 3 bases at J; junction bases unmatched: 3. The CDR3 runs to 13 residues. The CDR3 DNA reads as TGTGCCAGCAGCCGGGACAGAGGCTACGAGCAGTACGTC. As protein: CASSRDRGYEQYV.

V and J are TRBV7-2 and TRBJ1-2; D perhaps matches TRBD1 (6 bases). From germline, CDR1 is SGHTA and CDR2 FQGNSA. CDR3 length: 15 residues. V lost 5 bases to trimming and J lost 7 bases, with 20 bases between them. The CDR3 bases are TGTGCCAGCAGCCCGTCGACAAGGGGGGCGGGTGGCTACACCTTC. Translating gives CASSPSTRGAGGYTF.

The chain combines TRBV28 with TRBJ2-1, with 7 bases lining up with TRBD2. The CDR3 length is 14 residues. V gave up 3 bases and J gave up 5 bases; unmatched junction bases: 4. The germline V gene has CDR1 MDHEN and CDR2 SYDVKM. DNA for the CDR3: TGTGCCAGCAGTTTCTGGGGGGGAAACAATGAGCAGTTCTTC. This sequence encodes CASSFWGGNNEQFF.

V usage is TRBV30 and J usage is TRBJ1-1; D might be TRBD1 (5 bases). Trimming removed 4 bases at V and 1 base at J, with 22 bases between. CDR3 length: 17 amino acids. In germline, CDR1 is GTSNPN, CDR2 SVGIG (reference sequence). DNA for the CDR3: TGTGCCTGGATCCTACGGGGGGGGTCGGGGCCGAACACTGAAGCTTTCTTT. This gives the protein CAWILRGGSGPNTEAFF.